The 25 T cell receptor beta chains in this list originate from one sample, sequenced in a study of identical twins. One entry per CDR3 protein results from TCRdb running MiXCR on the 5' RACE reads. The sample carries 1,800,000 or so distinct CDR3 sequences, under 35% recorded once. Material: cord blood. Source of these receptors: a newborn girl in good health.

The J gene is TRBJ1-2, the V gene TRBV5-1, with D uncertain. Germline V gene data show CDR1 as SGHRS and CDR2 as YFSETQ. The CDR3 sequence is 15 residues long. The ends were cut back, 4 bases at V and 4 bases at J, with 17 bases in the middle. The CDR3 DNA reads TGCGCCAGCAGCCCCGCGGCAGCGTCTTCCTATGGCTACACCTTC. This codes for CASSPAAASSYGYTF.

The J gene is TRBJ2-5, the V gene TRBV21-1; TRBD1, the table's D call, was not compared with the DNA. TRBV21-1 is a known pseudogene. There are 14 residues in the CDR3. CDR3 DNA: TGTGCCAGCATATCCGCCGGGAAGCAAGAGACCCAGTACTTC. Translated, it gives CASISAGKQETQYF.

This clonotype showed up just a few times. The gene calls are TRBV19 and TRBJ2-1; 7 nucleotides match TRBD2. The CDR3 spans 14 residues. The V gene end was trimmed by 7 bases and the J gene end by 5 bases; junction bases not matched to a gene: 8. In germline, CDR1 is LNHDA, CDR2 SQIVND (reference sequence). CDR3 sequence: CASIATSFDNEQFF. The CDR3, as DNA: TGTGCCAGTATCGCGACTAGCTTCGACAATGAGCAGTTCTTC.

This clonotype was seen a handful of times. The chain uses TRBV11-2 and TRBJ2-7; D possibly corresponds to TRBD2 (5 bases). Germline values: CDR1 SGHAT, CDR2 FQNNGV. The CDR3 contains 14 residues. V was shortened by 0 bases and J by 3 bases, with 9 bases between the two germline ends. Written as DNA, the CDR3 is TGTGCCAGCAGCTTAGAGGCGAGGGACTACGAGCAGTACTTC. Translating it yields CASSLEARDYEQYF.

On this clonotype: One end of the junction varies from germline; a read error may be responsible. The chain recombines TRBV7-9 with TRBJ2-3; 9 positions match TRBD2. This CDR3 comprises 15 residues. The germline V gene has CDR1 SEHNR and CDR2 FQNEAQ (reference sequence). CDR3 loop: CASGFRTSGTDTQYF. In DNA form, the CDR3 reads TGTGCCAGCGGCTTCCGGACTAGCGGCACAGATACGCAGTATTTT.

The chain carries TRBV6-5 and TRBJ2-7; TRBD1 agrees at 9 bases. The ends lost 6 bases at V and 1 base at J; junction bases unmatched: 7. Germline V gene lookup returns CDR1 MNHEY and CDR2 SVGAGI. There are 15 residues in the CDR3. The CDR3 bases are TGTGCCAGCAGCTACGGGGGACAGGGATCCTACGAGCAGTACTTC. Translation: CASSYGGQGSYEQYF.

The CDR3 protein is CSAREGGGGTDTQYF. DNA of the CDR3: TGCAGTGCTAGAGAGGGCGGGGGGGGCACAGATACGCAGTATTTT. The J gene is TRBJ2-3, the V gene TRBV20-1, with TRBD2 identical over 9 bases. V shed 0 bases, J shed 1 base, and the junction held 2 bases outside the gene matches. Germline loops: CDR1 DFQATT, CDR2 SNEGSKA (reference sequence). The CDR3 has 15 amino acids.

V is TRBV14 and J is TRBJ1-2, with D possibly TRBD1 on 6 matching bases. The CDR3 has 16 amino acids. Germline V gives CDR1 SGHDN, CDR2 FVKESK. V was shortened by 0 bases and J by 4 bases, with 15 bases between the two germline ends. As DNA, the CDR3 is TGTGCCAGCAGCCAAGAGATGGGGGGCCTTATCTATGGCTACACCTTC. Translation: CASSQEMGGLIYGYTF. Full variable domain (remainder filled in from reference TRBV14 and TRBJ1-2): EAGVTQFPSHSVIEKGQTVTLRCDPISGHDNLYWYRRVMGKEIKFLLHFVKESKQDESGMPNNRFLAERTGGTYSTLKVQPAELEDSGVYFCASSQEMGGLIYGYTFGSGTRLTVV.

The V gene is TRBV4-2, the J gene TRBJ1-1; D is ambiguous. Germline CDR1 and CDR2: LGHNA and YNFKEQ. Trimming left V 3 bases short and J 1 base short, with 15 bases between. The CDR3 has 16 amino acids. CDR3 protein: CASSHHLLTRNTEAFF. CDR3 in DNA: TGTGCCAGCAGCCACCATCTCCTTACAAGGAACACTGAAGCTTTCTTT.

This clonotype was seen ten or more times. This chain uses TRBV7-9 with TRBJ2-3; no clear D gene. This CDR3 contains 13 residues. Germline V gives CDR1 SEHNR, CDR2 FQNEAQ (reference sequence). V lost 6 bases and J 2 bases, leaving 9 bases between the germline ends. The CDR3 reads CASSSGFTDTQYF. CDR3 coding DNA: TGTGCCAGCAGTTCCGGGTTCACAGATACGCAGTATTTT. The whole variable domain, filled in from reference TRBV7-9 and TRBJ2-3, reads DTGVSQNPRHKITKRGQNVTFRCDPISEHNRLYWYRQTLGQGPEFLTYFQNEAQLEKSRLLSDRFSAERPKGSFSTLEIQRTEQGDSAMYLCASSSGFTDTQYFGPGTRLTVL.

At least ten counts were recorded for this clonotype. The chain combines TRBV13 with TRBJ2-3; D unresolved. CDR1 PRHDT and CDR2 FYEKMQ come from the germline V gene (reference sequence). V gave up 7 bases and J gave up 4 bases, with 6 bases separating them. This CDR3 contains 11 residues. The CDR3, as DNA: TGTGCCAGCACCGGCTCAGATACGCAGTATTTT. It encodes CASTGSDTQYF. The full variable domain, in which reference TRBV13 and TRBJ2-3 provide the parts outside the CDR3, is AAGVIQSPRHLIKEKRETATLKCYPIPRHDTVYWYQQGPGQDPQFLISFYEKMQSDKGSIPDRFSAQQFSDYHSELNMSSLELGDSALYFCASTGSDTQYFGPGTRLTVL.

This clonotype has a count of ten or more. CDR3: CSARDSTSGVHEQYF. CDR3 nucleotide sequence: TGCAGTGCTAGAGATTCCACTAGCGGGGTTCACGAGCAGTACTTC. V usage is TRBV20-1 and J usage is TRBJ2-7, with 10 bases lining up with TRBD2. V trimming: 0 bases; J trimming: 5 bases; junction bases outside the gene matches: 7. CDR1 and CDR2 from the germline V gene are DFQATT and SNEGSKA (reference sequence). This CDR3 is built from 15 residues.

The V call is TRBV5-1, the J call TRBJ2-7; TRBD2 is a possible D gene (7 bases). The germline V gene encodes CDR1 SGHRS and CDR2 YFSETQ. V was shortened by 3 bases and J by 7 bases, with 26 bases between the two germline ends. The length of the CDR3 is 17 residues. CDR3 region: CASSSLAGRGPYNEQYF. The DNA for the CDR3 is TGCGCCAGCAGCTCACTAGCAGGGCGGGGGCCTTACAATGAGCAGTACTTC.

The chain uses TRBV20-1 and TRBJ2-7; no clear D gene. The V end was cut by 5 bases, the J end by 7 bases, with 21 bases between. In germline, CDR1 is DFQATT, CDR2 SNEGSKA (reference sequence). There are 14 residues in the CDR3. DNA of the CDR3: TGCAGTGCTGGAGCCCCCTTTTCGGGCAATGAGCAGTACTTC. This codes for CSAGAPFSGNEQYF.

This clonotype was recorded a few times. The V and J genes are TRBV28 and TRBJ1-2, with 8 bases fitting TRBD1. Germline-derived CDR1 and CDR2 are MDHEN and SYDVKM. CDR3 length equals 14 residues. J lost 6 bases, V lost 3 bases, and 6 bases had no gene match. The CDR3 sequence is CASSFLDRANGYTF. CDR3 coding DNA: TGTGCCAGCAGTTTTCTGGACAGGGCTAATGGCTACACCTTC.

The V gene is TRBV28, the J gene TRBJ2-4; TRBD1 is a possible D gene (6 bases). The length of the CDR3 is 13 residues. Germline V gene data show CDR1 as MDHEN and CDR2 as SYDVKM. Trimming pared 3 bases from V and 15 bases from J, leaving 18 bases between. The CDR3 DNA reads TGTGCCAGCAGTTTGCCTTACAGGGTGGGCCGGTACTTC. Translation: CASSLPYRVGRYF.

This clonotype turned up a few times. The chain has TRBV5-6 and TRBJ2-5; no clear D. Germline CDR1 and CDR2: SGHDT and YYEEEE. This CDR3 is 15 amino acids long. The germline V and J ends were trimmed by 0 bases and 1 base, with 10 bases remaining between them. The CDR3 region has the DNA TGTGCCAGCAGCTTGGAGTTAGGAGTCCAAGAGACCCAGTACTTC. It translates to CASSLELGVQETQYF.

This clonotype was seen a few times. V is TRBV29-1 and J is TRBJ2-3; 9 nucleotides line up with TRBD1. In germline, CDR1 is SQVTM, CDR2 ANQGSEA. The CDR3 extends over 14 amino acids. Unmatched junction bases numbered 8, after V lost 6 bases and J lost 4 bases. The CDR3 nucleotides read TGCAGCGTGGGCTTGACAGGGGGGGCAGATACGCAGTATTTT. It encodes CSVGLTGGADTQYF.

The chain couples TRBV4-1 to TRBJ2-1; TRBD2 might be the D (7 bases). The J call could be wrong; TRBJ2-7 is a better fit for the DNA end. This CDR3 contains 16 residues. The germline CDR1 and CDR2 sequences are MGHRA and YSYEKL. CDR3 sequence reads: CASSHLWAGAYNEQYF. Here the CDR3 DNA reads TGCGCCAGCAGCCACTTATGGGCGGGGGCTTACAATGAGCAGTACTTC.

The rearrangement uses TRBV6-1 and TRBJ2-7, with TRBD1 identical over 7 bases. There are 14 residues in the CDR3. Germline CDR1 reads MNHNS; CDR2 reads SASEGT. With V trimmed by 6 bases and J by 1 base, 6 bases remained unmatched. The chain's CDR3 is CASSYLTGSYEQYF. The CDR3 DNA is TGTGCCAGCAGCTACTTGACAGGGTCCTACGAGCAGTACTTC.

The chain joins TRBV6-5 to TRBJ2-7, with TRBD2 as a possible D gene (6 bases). Trimming removed 0 bases at V and 3 bases at J, with 15 bases between. Germline lookup yields CDR1 MNHEY and CDR2 SVGAGI. This CDR3 has 16 amino acids. The CDR3 region is CASSYSILAPGYEQYF. In nucleotides, the CDR3 is TGTGCCAGCAGTTACTCCATTCTAGCGCCAGGCTACGAGCAGTACTTC.

The CDR3 region has the DNA TGTGCCAGCAGCCCCGGGGGGTCCCTGGAGGCTAATGAAAAACTGTTTTTT. Translating it yields CASSPGGSLEANEKLFF. The chain carries TRBV21-1 and TRBJ1-4. TRBV21-1 is recorded as a pseudogene. The CDR3 has 17 residues.

CDR3: CAISDGRTTPGHGEKLFF. The CDR3 bases are TGTGCCATCAGTGACGGGAGGACAACCCCCGGGCACGGGGAAAAACTGTTTTTT. The chain is built from TRBV10-3 and TRBJ1-4, with a possible D match to TRBD1 (5 bases). The CDR3 is 18 amino acids. V was cut by 3 bases and J by 8 bases, with 25 bases left in between. In germline, CDR1 is ENHRY, CDR2 SYGVKD.

This clonotype was counted a single time. The chain recombines TRBV4-2 with TRBJ1-1; 9 bases line up with TRBD1. V trimming: 4 bases; J trimming: 3 bases; junction bases outside the gene matches: 6. CDR1 LGHNA and CDR2 YNFKEQ come from the germline V gene. The CDR3 sequence is 15 residues long. CDR3: CASSPSQGAHTEAFF. Written as DNA, the CDR3 is TGTGCCAGCAGCCCGTCACAGGGGGCTCACACTGAAGCTTTCTTT.

The J gene is TRBJ2-1, the V gene TRBV5-5; 8 bases fit TRBD1. Germline V gene lookup returns CDR1 SGHKS and CDR2 YYEKEE (reference sequence). The V segment lost 5 bases and the J segment 3 bases; nucleotides outside the gene matches: 4. This CDR3 has 14 residues. The CDR3: CASRGTGNYNEQFF. In DNA, the CDR3 is TGTGCCAGCAGGGGGACAGGCAACTACAATGAGCAGTTCTTC.